The rows below give T cell receptor beta chains drawn from one sample of a study of cytomegalovirus exposure and HLA in healthy donors. Assay: immunoSEQ multiplex PCR; the TCRdb copy retains only in-frame clones and omits some. This table lists around 60,000 clones. Sequencing was done on a sample of PBMCs. These receptors originate from a young man in good health and CMV-seropositive. CDR3s include the opening cysteine and the closing phenylalanine or tryptophan. A D gene is named only where the DNA matches it firmly.

TRBJ2-5,-,TRBV7-9,TGTGCCAGCAGCCCGCGAGAAAAAACCAGGGAGACCCAGTACTTC,CASSPREKTRETQYF
TRBJ1-5,TRBD1,TRBV19,TGTGCCAGTAGTTCCTCGACAGGGAGTCAGCCCCAGCATTTT,CASSSSTGSQPQHF
TRBJ1-1,-,TRBV9,TGTGCCAGCAGCGTAGGAGCGAACACTGAAGCTTTCTTT,CASSVGANTEAFF
TRBJ1-4,TRBD1,TRBV25-1,TGTGCCAGCAGTGAGGGACAGGGGGCAGCAACTAATGAAAAACTGTTTTTT,CASSEGQGAATNEKLFF
TRBJ2-1,TRBD2,TRBV30,TGTGCCGGGAGTGGAGGGACTAACAACGACAATGAGCAGTTCTTC,CAGSGGTNNDNEQFF
TRBJ2-2,TRBD1,TRBV9,TGTGCCAGCAGCGTGGAGACAGGGATCGCCGGGGAGCTGTTTTTT,CASSVETGIAGELFF
TRBJ2-5,-,TRBV30,TGTGCCTGGAGCACTCTGCTGAAGGAGACCCAGTACTTC,CAWSTLLKETQYF
TRBJ2-7,TRBD1,TRBV7-2,TGTGCCAGCAGCTTATTCCTAGGACAGGGGGCATACGAGCAGTACTTC,CASSLFLGQGAYEQYF
TRBJ1-1,TRBD1,TRBV7-9,TGTGCCAGCAGCTCCACAGGGGTGAACACTGAAGCTTTCTTT,CASSSTGVNTEAFF
TRBJ2-3,TRBD2,TRBV4-1,TGCGCCAGCAGCCGATCGGGACTAGCGGGAGGTCCCACAGATACGCAGTATTTT,CASSRSGLAGGPTDTQYF
TRBJ1-1,-,TRBV30,TGTGCCTGTTACAGTAACACTGAAGCTTTCTTT,CACYSNTEAFF
TRBJ2-6,-,TRBV23-1,TGCGCCAGCAGTCAGAGCAGGGGGGCCAACGTCCTGACTTTC,CASSQSRGANVLTF
TRBJ2-7,TRBD2,TRBV9,TGTGCCAGCAGCGAGGGGACTAGCGGGGGGGCCAAAGCCTACGAGCAGTACTTC,CASSEGTSGGAKAYEQYF
TRBJ2-1,-,TRBV2,TGTGCCAGCAGCAGATGCGGGGGCGGAGTAGCGGATCAAGGTAATGAGCAGTTCTTC,CASSRCGGGVADQGNEQFF
TRBJ2-7,-,TRBV18,TGTGCCAGCTCACCGGGTCAGGGGAGTACCTACGAGCAGTACTTC,CASSPGQGSTYEQYF
TRBJ1-2,-,TRBV4-1,TGCGCCAGCAGCCAGGATACAGGGTGGGGGGGTGGCTACACCTTC,CASSQDTGWGGGYTF
TRBJ2-3,TRBD1,TRBV11-2,TGTGCCAGCACCCCCGGGACAGCGACCTCAGATACGCAGTATTTT,CASTPGTATSDTQYF
TRBJ1-4,-,TRBV4-2,TGTGCCAGCAGCCAGGCGGGGAGGGGGGCAACTAATGAAAAACTGTTTTTT,CASSQAGRGATNEKLFF
TRBJ2-1,-,TRBV11-2,TGTGCCAGCACCGGGACTTTGTACAATGAGCAGTTCTTC,CASTGTLYNEQFF
TRBJ1-2,-,TRBV4-1,TGCGCCAGCAGCCAAGATCGAACTGATAGAGGCACCTTC,CASSQDRTDRGTF
TRBJ2-7,-,TRBV11-3,TGTGCCAGCAGTCCAGGGGACTACGAGCAGTACTTC,CASSPGDYEQYF
TRBJ2-2,-,TRBV4-2,TGTGCCAGCAGCCAAGATAGCCAGGGGCATGGCACCGGGGAGCTGTTTTTT,CASSQDSQGHGTGELFF
TRBJ1-4,-,TRBV6-5,TGTGCCAGCAGTTACGGAGGGGCAAATGAAAAACTGTTTTTT,CASSYGGANEKLFF
TRBJ2-2,-,TRBV7-2,TGTGCCAGCAGCTTGAACTCGAACACCGGGGAGCTGTTTTTT,CASSLNSNTGELFF
TRBJ2-5,-,TRBV4-1,TGCGCCAGCAGCCAAGATTTATCCAGTACACAAGAGACCCAGTACTTC,CASSQDLSSTQETQYF
TRBJ2-7,TRBD1,TRBV7-6,TGTGCCAGCAGCCTACAACAGGGGGCGGCGGTAAACGAGCAGTACTTC,CASSLQQGAAVNEQYF
TRBJ1-3,-,TRBV5-1,TGCGCCAGCAGCTTGGACGGTCACTCTGGAAACACCATATATTTT,CASSLDGHSGNTIYF
TRBJ1-2,-,TRBV4-1,TGCGCCAGCAGCCGAGCAGCAAGAGGGAGGAGTGGCTACACCTTC,CASSRAARGRSGYTF
TRBJ2-5,-,TRBV6-1,TGTGCCACTTATTGGGGCCCAGAGAACCAGTACTTC,CATYWGPENQYF